This record looks at one TCR beta chain sequence and its context. Random hexamers were used to reverse transcribe the RNA input (roughly 0.5 to 1 ug). Each CDR3 protein is one row after TCRdb ran MiXCR on the immunoSEQ multiplex PCR reads. The sample shows roughly 200,000 distinct CDR3 sequences, roughly 94% of them seen only once. The data were obtained in a study of CD8 T cells in Susac syndrome. Germline V gives CDR1 MNHEY, CDR2 SVGAGI. CDR3 length equals 12 residues. The V end was cut by 2 bases, the J end by 8 bases, with 6 bases between. This sequence joins TRBV6-5 and TRBJ1-4; no clear D. Sample: CD4+ T cells from PBMCs. The clonotype originates from a human donor with Susac syndrome. CDR3 loop: CASSYDREKLFF. The CDR3 DNA reads as TGTGCCAGCAGTTACGACCGGGAAAAACTGTTTTTT.